The next 21 T cell receptor beta chains were all read from a single sample in a study of CD8 T cells in Susac syndrome. A quantity of roughly 0.5 to 1 ug RNA underwent reverse transcription using random hexamers. TCRdb fed the immunoSEQ multiplex PCR reads into MiXCR, producing one record per CDR3 protein. Of about 120,000 distinct CDR3 sequences listed, around 90% were seen once; the top ten hold 0.11% to 0.15%. Sequenced sample: CD4+ T cells from PBMCs. These receptor sequences come from a human donor in good health.

The chain carries TRBV5-6 and TRBJ2-1; tentative D call: TRBD1 (5 bases). The CDR3 has 15 residues. Looked up from germline, CDR1 is SGHDT and CDR2 is YYEEEE. V gave up 4 bases and J gave up 0 bases, with 11 bases separating them. CDR3 region: CASSPDISSYNEQFF. CDR3 DNA sequence: TGTGCCAGCAGCCCGGACATCAGCTCCTACAATGAGCAGTTCTTC. The full variable domain, with the rest looked up from reference TRBV5-6 and TRBJ2-1, is DAGVTQSPTHLIKTRGQQVTLRCSPKSGHDTVSWYQQALGQGPQFIFQYYEEEERQRGNFPDRFSGHQFPNYSSELNVNALLLGDSALYLCASSPDISSYNEQFFGPGTRLTVL.

CDR3 DNA: TGTGCCAGCAGCCACACCCCTTGGGAAAACACAGATACGCAGTATTTT. This gives the protein CASSHTPWENTDTQYF. This rearrangement joins TRBV3-1 to TRBJ2-3; no clear D. The CDR3 loop spans 16 amino acids. Germline CDR1 LGHDT, CDR2 YNNKEL (reference sequence). V lost 3 bases to trimming and J lost 2 bases, with 15 bases between them.

The CDR3 region is CSARRTGGSTVYGYTF. CDR3 sequence (DNA): TGCAGTGCTAGGCGGACAGGGGGCAGTACGGTCTATGGCTACACCTTC. V gene TRBV20-1 combines with J gene TRBJ1-2; 11 nucleotides line up with TRBD1. This CDR3 is 16 amino acids long. V shed 3 bases and J 4 bases; nucleotides not matched to a gene: 10. CDR1 is DFQATT and CDR2 is SNEGSKA in the germline V gene (reference sequence).

The CDR3 protein is CASSQLQGPEGKLFF. The DNA for the CDR3 is TGCGCCAGCAGCCAACTTCAGGGACCAGAAGGAAAACTGTTTTTT. The V call is TRBV4-3, the J call TRBJ1-4, with TRBD1 as a possible D gene (5 bases). Germline V CDR1 and CDR2: LGHNA, YSLEER. The CDR3 contains 15 residues. The V end was cut by 2 bases, the J end by 10 bases, with 17 bases between.

The rearrangement uses TRBV27 and TRBJ2-7; no reliable D call. V was trimmed by 6 bases and J by 12 bases, leaving 21 bases between them. Germline CDR1 is MNHEY and CDR2 is SMNVEV (reference sequence). The CDR3 runs 13 residues. CDR3 loop: CASSQNARVAGYF. CDR3 nucleotides: TGTGCCAGCAGCCAAAACGCTCGGGTGGCAGGGTACTTC.

Regarding this clonotype: The germline gene is not matched at one end of the junction; a read error may be the cause. The CDR3 loop is CASSQDEVFGSEVFF. The DNA of the CDR3 is TGTGCCAGCAGCCAAGATGAGGTCTTCGGCTCTGAAGTTTTCTTT. V usage is TRBV3-1 and J usage is TRBJ1-1, with D uncertain. Germline-derived CDR1 and CDR2 are LGHDT and YNNKEL (reference sequence). The length of the CDR3 is 15 residues. Complete variable domain (other parts from reference TRBV3-1 and TRBJ1-1): DTAVSQTPKYLVTQMGNDKSIKCEQNLGHDTMYWYKQDSKKFLKIMFSYNNKELIINETVPNRFSPKSPDKAHLNLHINSLELGDSAVYFCASSQDEVFGSEVFFGQGTRLTVV.

This clonotype was observed once. The DNA for the CDR3 is TGTGCCAGCAGCCCGAGCGGGAGAGGGGGCACAGATACGCAGTATTTT. This sequence encodes CASSPSGRGGTDTQYF. The chain uses TRBV3-1 and TRBJ2-3; 8 bases are shared with TRBD2. From germline, CDR1 is LGHDT and CDR2 YNNKEL (reference sequence). With V trimmed by 4 bases and J by 1 base, 7 bases remained unmatched. This CDR3 is built from 16 residues.

The chain is built from TRBV6-2 or TRBV6-3 and TRBJ1-5; no definite D call. The CDR3 runs to 19 residues. CDR1 and CDR2 from the germline V gene are MNHEY and SVGEGT. CDR3 DNA: TGTCCATACTTAACCCGCCCCGCGCATGTGACTTATAGCAATCAGCCCCAGCATTTT. It translates to CPYLTRPAHVTYSNQPQHF.

This rearrangement joins TRBV10-3 to TRBJ1-5, with 7 nucleotides matching TRBD1. V dropped 11 bases and J dropped 0; count of bases not matched to a gene: 7. This CDR3 region has 14 residues. Germline V lookup: CDR1 ENHRY, CDR2 SYGVKD. This chain's CDR3 is CASGGQNSNQPQHF. As DNA, the CDR3 is TGTGCCTCAGGGGGACAGAATAGCAATCAGCCCCAGCATTTT.

The CDR3 DNA reads as TGTGCCAGCAGTGGACAGGGATCCTACAATGAGCAGTTCTTC. It yields the protein CASSGQGSYNEQFF. The chain links TRBV12-3 or TRBV12-4 to TRBJ2-1, with TRBD1 matching 8 bases. CDR3 length: 14 amino acids. Losses at the gene ends were 5 bases for V and 1 base for J; bases not matched to a gene: 1.

J is TRBJ1-4 and V is TRBV20-1, with D tentatively TRBD1 (5 bases). The CDR3 runs to 15 residues. The germline gives CDR1 DFQATT, CDR2 SNEGSKA (reference sequence). Between the trimmed V and J ends, which lost 5 bases and 11 bases, there was a span of 24 bases. The chain's CDR3 is CSAQTTPDTRGKLFF. CDR3 coding DNA: TGCAGTGCTCAGACGACTCCGGACACTCGGGGGAAACTGTTTTTT.

The CDR3 loop is CASSRKNTGELFF. The CDR3 region has the DNA TGTGCCAGCAGCCGCAAGAACACCGGGGAGCTGTTTTTT. This chain uses TRBV7-9 with TRBJ2-2; D is unclear. The CDR3 has 13 residues. Germline values: CDR1 SEHNR, CDR2 FQNEAQ (reference sequence). V lost 5 bases to trimming and J lost 1 base, with 5 bases between them.

CDR3 coding DNA: TGTGCCAGCAGCTCAGGAGCGCCTGGCTACACCTTC. Protein product: CASSSGAPGYTF. The J gene is TRBJ1-2, the V gene TRBV7-2; D is ambiguous. V shed 4 bases and J shed 7 bases, with 10 bases lying between them. The V gene's germline CDR1 is SGHTA and CDR2 FQGNSA. CDR3 length equals 12 residues.

Here the CDR3 DNA reads TGTGCCAGCAGATTGGTGGGGCCACAGGGGAACCGCCAGCCCCAGCATTTT. Translation gives CASRLVGPQGNRQPQHF. V usage is TRBV6-1 and J usage is TRBJ1-5, with TRBD1 identical over 7 bases. Germline V gene sequence: CDR1 MNHNS, CDR2 SASEGT. V was clipped by 6 bases and J by 7 bases; unmatched bases: 18. This CDR3 has 17 residues.

Here the CDR3 DNA reads TGTGCCTGGAGTCAGGGAACTGGGGCCAACGTCCTGACTTTC. Protein: CAWSQGTGANVLTF. The chain uses TRBV30 and TRBJ2-6; a possible D gene is TRBD1 (5 bases). The length of the CDR3 is 14 residues. Trimming left V 2 bases short and J 2 bases short, with 7 bases between. Per the germline V gene, CDR1 is GTSNPN and CDR2 is SVGIG (reference sequence).

This chain connects TRBV29-1 to TRBJ2-1; 9 bases are a match to TRBD2. V was pared by 5 bases and J by 1 base, with 6 bases of the junction left unmatched. Germline CDR1 and CDR2: SQVTM and ANQGSEA. The CDR3 is 15 amino acids. CDR3 sequence: CSVNLAGASYNEQFF. In nucleotides, the CDR3 is TGCAGCGTTAACTTAGCGGGAGCGTCCTACAATGAGCAGTTCTTC.

V is TRBV6-5 and J is TRBJ1-2, with TRBD1 as a possible D gene (5 bases). The V and J ends lost 8 bases and 4 bases respectively, with 17 bases between them. The V gene's germline CDR1 is MNHEY and CDR2 SVGAGI. This CDR3 has 14 residues. As DNA, the CDR3 is TGTGCCAGCCTGCTGCGGCGGGGGGGCTATGGCTACACCTTC. Residues: CASLLRRGGYGYTF.

V and J are TRBV5-1 and TRBJ2-2; TRBD1 is a possible D gene (5 bases). CDR1 is SGHRS and CDR2 is YFSETQ in the germline V gene. This CDR3 contains 15 residues. The germline V and J ends were trimmed by 2 bases and 1 base, with 9 bases remaining between them. CDR3 DNA: TGCGCCAGCAGCTTTGGCCAGGGGAACACCGGGGAGCTGTTTTTT. This codes for CASSFGQGNTGELFF.

The V call is TRBV20-1, the J call TRBJ1-5; maybe TRBD1 (5 bases). CDR3 length equals 14 residues. The V gene's germline CDR1 is DFQATT and CDR2 SNEGSKA (reference sequence). Trimming took 0 bases from V and 4 from J, leaving 10 bases between them. The CDR3: CSARDPGSNQPQHF. Written as DNA, the CDR3 is TGCAGTGCTAGAGATCCAGGGAGTAATCAGCCCCAGCATTTT.

This chain connects TRBV18 to TRBJ2-4; D not resolved. V was shortened by 3 bases and J by 2 bases, with 11 bases between the two germline ends. CDR3 length: 15 amino acids. The germline V gene has CDR1 KGHSH and CDR2 LQKENI. CDR3 region: CASSPLQVSKNIQYF. Written as DNA, the CDR3 is TGTGCCAGCTCACCCCTTCAGGTATCCAAAAACATTCAGTACTTC.

This chain uses TRBV6-2 or TRBV6-3 with TRBJ2-7; the D gene is possibly TRBD2 (5 bases). This CDR3 is built from 14 residues. Germline CDR1 reads MNHEY; CDR2 reads SVGEGT. The V and J ends lost 6 bases and 7 bases respectively, with 19 bases between them. The CDR3 region is CASRPPGGPPEQYF. Written as DNA, the CDR3 is TGTGCCAGCAGACCACCTGGCGGGCCCCCGGAGCAGTACTTC.